This T cell receptor (beta chain) was found in a study of cytomegalovirus exposure and HLA in healthy donors. Germline V CDR1 and CDR2: SNHLY, FYNNEI. Trimming shortened V by 8 bases and J by 0 bases, and 8 bases separated the two germline ends. The CDR3 length is 13 residues. Study observations and caveats: Most TCR beta V segments were productive about 90% or about 30% of the time in an earlier analysis. The availability of immune exposure information extended only to CMV serostatus. HLA alleles showed associations with roughly 17,000 TCR beta sequences in a later analysis, at a 0.05 false discovery rate.

The PCR had 60 Vbeta and 13 Jbeta primers. The assay was immunoSEQ multiplex PCR, and TCRdb's table has in-frame clones only and misses some. This sample carries approximately 150,000 clones, roughly 80% of them seen once, and the ten largest clones take approximately 2.9%. A remark on this clone: No antigen is known for it.

The sequenced sample consisted of PBMCs. This chain links TRBV2 with TRBJ2-4, with D perhaps TRBD1 (6 bases). This TCR derives from a woman aged 30 to 39 in good health and CMV-seronegative. The CDR3: CASQGLAKNIQYF. The CDR3 DNA sequence: TGTGCCAGCCAGGGGTTAGCCAAAAACATTCAGTACTTC.